This T cell receptor (beta chain) was identified during a study of shared clonotypes between healthy human individuals. Looked up from germline, CDR1 is SGHVS and CDR2 is FQNEAQ. The CDR3 spans 14 residues. The ends were cut back, 3 bases at V and 1 base at J, with 10 bases in the middle. Generated by immunoSEQ multiplex PCR, the TCRdb table keeps only in-frame clones and is missing some. The sample consists of over 2,000,000 clones, 93% of them appearing once. Naive CD8 cells lacked CD45RO and underwent positive selection for CCR7, leaving out terminally differentiated effector memory CD45RA+ cells.

The V call is TRBV7-8, the J call TRBJ2-7, with D perhaps given as TRBD1 or TRBD2 (6 bases each). The clonotype originates from a young man in good health. Some clones in this sample may be carry-over from other donors' samples. Sequencing was performed on naive CD8+ T cells from PBMCs. CDR3 DNA sequence: TGTGCCAGCAGCTTGTGGGGGGCGTCCTACGAGCAGTACTTC. This translates into CASSLWGASYEQYF.